The next 9 T cell receptor beta chains were all read from a single sample in a study of shared clonotypes between healthy human individuals. Method: immunoSEQ multiplex PCR; TCRdb's copy keeps in-frame clones and lacks some. This sample has about 2 million clones, with roughly 95% found just once. CD45RO negativity and positive selection for CCR7 defined naive CD8 cells, a population that excluded terminally differentiated effector memory CD45RA+ cells. The specimen was naive CD8+ T cells sorted from blood. The receptors come from a man younger than 35 in good health.

The chain recombines TRBV27 with TRBJ1-3; no definite D call. Trimming took 6 bases from V and 0 from J, leaving 24 bases between them. CDR1 is MNHEY and CDR2 is SMNVEV in the germline V gene (reference sequence). The length of the CDR3 is 19 residues. The CDR3, as DNA: TGTGCCAGCAGCCCCCAAGTCGGGAGAGGGTTGTTCTCTGGAAACACCATATATTTT. As protein: CASSPQVGRGLFSGNTIYF.

As to this clone: The same CDR3 arises from other DNA sequences in this sample as well. The CDR3 protein is CASSSGGAGYGYTF. The CDR3 nucleotides read TGTGCCAGCAGCTCTGGGGGCGCAGGCTATGGCTACACCTTC. The chain employs TRBV7-9 and TRBJ1-2, with D perhaps TRBD1 (6 bases). Per the germline V gene, CDR1 is SEHNR and CDR2 is FQNEAQ (reference sequence). This CDR3 spans 14 amino acids. The ends were cut back, 4 bases at V and 4 bases at J, with 13 bases in the middle.

The chain joins TRBV6-5 to TRBJ2-5, with TRBD1 identical over 7 bases. V gave up 2 bases and J gave up 5 bases; unmatched junction bases: 2. Per germline, CDR1 MNHEY and CDR2 SVGAGI. The CDR3 runs 13 residues. CDR3 DNA sequence: TGTGCCAGCAGTTACATACAGGGGGAGACCCAGTACTTC. Translation gives CASSYIQGETQYF.

The chain is built from TRBV7-9 and TRBJ2-3, with TRBD1 matching over 7 bases. This CDR3 has 16 amino acids. The V segment lost 1 base and the J segment 3 bases; nucleotides outside the gene matches: 7. From germline, CDR1 is SEHNR and CDR2 FQNEAQ (reference sequence). The chain's CDR3 is CASSLGDSQRTDTQYF. In DNA, the CDR3 is TGTGCCAGCAGCTTAGGGGACAGCCAGAGAACAGATACGCAGTATTTT.

The V gene is TRBV15, the J gene TRBJ2-7; 9 nucleotides align to TRBD2. Germline V gene sequence: CDR1 LNHNV, CDR2 YYDKDF (reference sequence). V lost 0 bases to trimming and J lost 2 bases; unmatched junction nucleotides: 5. The CDR3 spans 16 residues. CDR3 in DNA: TGTGCCACCAGCAGAGATGTGGTAGCGGGAGCCTACGAGCAGTACTTC. This encodes CATSRDVVAGAYEQYF.

This chain links TRBV5-1 with TRBJ2-7, with 10 bases that match TRBD1. Trimming took 4 bases from V and 5 from J; bases not matched to a gene: 9. The CDR3 is 15 amino acids. CDR1 and CDR2 (germline): SGHRS, YFSETQ. The CDR3, as DNA: TGCGCCAGCAGCCAAGGGACAGGGGTATGGGACGAGCAGTACTTC. Translating it yields CASSQGTGVWDEQYF.

The chain carries TRBV10-3 and TRBJ2-7; the D is unclear. Trimming stripped 2 bases from V and 6 bases from J, with 11 bases between. In germline, CDR1 is ENHRY, CDR2 SYGVKD. The length of the CDR3 is 13 residues. The chain's CDR3 is CAISEPPRAEQYF. Here the CDR3 DNA reads TGTGCCATCAGTGAGCCCCCCCGGGCCGAGCAGTACTTC.

The rearrangement joins TRBV29-1 to TRBJ2-5; a weak D match, TRBD1 (6 bases). The germline V and J ends were trimmed by 7 bases and 5 bases, with 14 bases remaining between them. Germline V gene sequence: CDR1 SQVTM, CDR2 ANQGSEA. The CDR3 runs to 12 residues. CDR3 in amino acids: CSALQGRETQYF. The CDR3 DNA is TGCAGCGCTCTTCAGGGGCGGGAGACCCAGTACTTC.

The CDR3 DNA sequence: TGTGCCAGCAGCCCTCGAGTGACAGGGTCGAACACCGGGGAGCTGTTTTTT. Translated, it gives CASSPRVTGSNTGELFF. This sequence joins TRBV7-9 and TRBJ2-2, with 7 nucleotides matching TRBD1. Trimming at V came to 5 bases and at J to 0 bases, leaving 9 bases not matched to a gene. CDR3 size: 17 residues. Germline V gene data show CDR1 as SEHNR and CDR2 as FQNEAQ (reference sequence).